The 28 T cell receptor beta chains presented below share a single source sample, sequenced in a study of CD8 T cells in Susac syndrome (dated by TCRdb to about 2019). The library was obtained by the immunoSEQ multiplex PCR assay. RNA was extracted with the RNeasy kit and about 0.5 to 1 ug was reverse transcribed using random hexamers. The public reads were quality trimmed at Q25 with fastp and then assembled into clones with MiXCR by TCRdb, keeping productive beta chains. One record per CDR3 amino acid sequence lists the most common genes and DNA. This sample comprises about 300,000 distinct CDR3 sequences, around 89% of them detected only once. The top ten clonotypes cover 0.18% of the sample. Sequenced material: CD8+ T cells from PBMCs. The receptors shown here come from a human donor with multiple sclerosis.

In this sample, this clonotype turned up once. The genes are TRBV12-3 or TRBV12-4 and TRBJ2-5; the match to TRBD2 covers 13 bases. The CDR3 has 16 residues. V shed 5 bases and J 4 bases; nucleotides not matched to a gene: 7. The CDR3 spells CASSPRGTSGIETQYF. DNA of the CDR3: TGTGCCAGCAGTCCACGGGGGACTAGCGGGATAGAGACCCAGTACTTC.

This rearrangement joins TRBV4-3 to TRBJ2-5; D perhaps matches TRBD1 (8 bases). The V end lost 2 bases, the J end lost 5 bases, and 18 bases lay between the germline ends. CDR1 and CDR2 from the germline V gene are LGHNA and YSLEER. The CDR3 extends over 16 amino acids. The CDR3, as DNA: TGCGCCAGCAGCCAAAACCCACAGGGGGGGCTCGAGACCCAGTACTTC. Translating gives CASSQNPQGGLETQYF.

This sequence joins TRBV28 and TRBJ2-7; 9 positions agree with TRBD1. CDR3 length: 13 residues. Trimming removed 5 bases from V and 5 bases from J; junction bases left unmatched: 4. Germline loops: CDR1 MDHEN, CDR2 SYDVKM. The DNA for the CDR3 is TGTGCCAGCAGTGACAGGGGGGGGGACGAGCAGTACTTC. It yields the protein CASSDRGGDEQYF.

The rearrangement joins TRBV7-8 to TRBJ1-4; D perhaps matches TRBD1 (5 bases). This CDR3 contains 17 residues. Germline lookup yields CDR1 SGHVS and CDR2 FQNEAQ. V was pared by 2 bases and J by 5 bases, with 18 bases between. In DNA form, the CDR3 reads TGTGCCAGCAGCTTAATTTCAGGGCGATTAGAGAATGAAAAACTGTTTTTT. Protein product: CASSLISGRLENEKLFF.

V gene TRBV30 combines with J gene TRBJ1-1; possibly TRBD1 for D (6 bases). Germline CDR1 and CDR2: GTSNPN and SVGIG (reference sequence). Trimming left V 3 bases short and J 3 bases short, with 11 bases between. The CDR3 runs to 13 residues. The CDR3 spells CAWSLRGDTEAFF. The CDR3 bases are TGTGCCTGGAGCCTTAGGGGGGACACTGAAGCTTTCTTT.

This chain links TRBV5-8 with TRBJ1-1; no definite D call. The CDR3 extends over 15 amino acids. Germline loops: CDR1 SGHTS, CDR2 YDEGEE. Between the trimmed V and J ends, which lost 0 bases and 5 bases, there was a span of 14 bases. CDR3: CASSLGPGAGTEAFF. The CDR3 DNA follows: TGTGCCAGCAGCTTGGGTCCGGGCGCGGGAACTGAAGCTTTCTTT.

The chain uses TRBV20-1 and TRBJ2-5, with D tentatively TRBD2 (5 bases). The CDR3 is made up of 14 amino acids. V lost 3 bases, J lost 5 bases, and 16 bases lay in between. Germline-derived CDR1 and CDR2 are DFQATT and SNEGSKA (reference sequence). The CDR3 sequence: CSASTGVSMETQYF. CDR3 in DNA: TGCAGTGCTAGTACCGGGGTGTCGATGGAGACCCAGTACTTC.

Written as DNA, the CDR3 is TGCAGTGCTAGAGAGGACAGGCGCAACACTGAAGCTTTCTTT. It is translated as CSAREDRRNTEAFF. The rearrangement uses TRBV20-1 and TRBJ1-1; TRBD1 aligns across 7 bases. V was clipped by 0 bases and J by 2 bases; unmatched bases: 3. Germline V gene lookup returns CDR1 DFQATT and CDR2 SNEGSKA (reference sequence). This CDR3 spans 14 amino acids.

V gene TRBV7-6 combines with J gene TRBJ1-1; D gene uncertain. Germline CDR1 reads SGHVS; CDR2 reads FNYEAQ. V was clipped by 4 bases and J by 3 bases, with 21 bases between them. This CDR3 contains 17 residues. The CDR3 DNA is TGTGCCAGCAGCTCATCCCCCACCTCAATCTGGTACACTGAAGCTTTCTTT. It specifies CASSSSPTSIWYTEAFF.

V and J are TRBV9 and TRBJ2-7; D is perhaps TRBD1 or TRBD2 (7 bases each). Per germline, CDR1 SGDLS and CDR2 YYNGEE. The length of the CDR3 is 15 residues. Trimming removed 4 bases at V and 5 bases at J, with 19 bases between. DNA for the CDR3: TGTGCCAGCAGCTCCCGGGGAGGGGGCATTAACGAGCAGTACTTC. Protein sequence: CASSSRGGGINEQYF.

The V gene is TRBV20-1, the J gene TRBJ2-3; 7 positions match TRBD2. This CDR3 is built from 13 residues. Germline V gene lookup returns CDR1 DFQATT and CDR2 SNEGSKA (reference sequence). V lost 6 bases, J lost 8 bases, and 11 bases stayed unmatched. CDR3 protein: CSAPGLNSGTQYF. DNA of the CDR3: TGCAGTGCCCCGGGACTAAACTCGGGTACGCAGTATTTT.

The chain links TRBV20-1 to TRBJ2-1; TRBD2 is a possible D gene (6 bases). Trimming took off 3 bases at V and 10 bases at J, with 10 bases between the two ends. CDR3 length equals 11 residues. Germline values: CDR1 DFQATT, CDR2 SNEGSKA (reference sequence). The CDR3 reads CSASPAGEQFF. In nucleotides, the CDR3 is TGCAGTGCTAGTCCCGCGGGGGAGCAGTTCTTC.

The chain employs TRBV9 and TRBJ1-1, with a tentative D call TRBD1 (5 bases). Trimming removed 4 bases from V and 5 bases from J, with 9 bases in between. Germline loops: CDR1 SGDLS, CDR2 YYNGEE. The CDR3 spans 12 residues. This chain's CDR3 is CASSPEGTEAFF. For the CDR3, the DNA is TGTGCCAGCAGCCCAGAGGGGACTGAAGCTTTCTTT.

The CDR3 sequence is CASSYDLSGGRTDTQYF. Here the CDR3 DNA reads TGTGCCAGCAGCTACGACCTTAGCGGGGGGAGGACAGATACGCAGTATTTT. The chain is built from TRBV7-6 and TRBJ2-3; 10 bases agree with TRBD2. Germline trimming cut 4 bases from V and 3 bases from J; bases unmatched to any gene: 10. CDR1 is SGHVS and CDR2 is FNYEAQ in the germline V gene. CDR3 length: 17 residues.

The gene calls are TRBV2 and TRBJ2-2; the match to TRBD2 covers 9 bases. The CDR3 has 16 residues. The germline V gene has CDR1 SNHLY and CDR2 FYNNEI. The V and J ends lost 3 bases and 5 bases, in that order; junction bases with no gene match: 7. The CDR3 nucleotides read TGTGCCAGCAGTGAGGCGGGGGGGCCGGGTACCGGGGAGCTGTTTTTT. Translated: CASSEAGGPGTGELFF.

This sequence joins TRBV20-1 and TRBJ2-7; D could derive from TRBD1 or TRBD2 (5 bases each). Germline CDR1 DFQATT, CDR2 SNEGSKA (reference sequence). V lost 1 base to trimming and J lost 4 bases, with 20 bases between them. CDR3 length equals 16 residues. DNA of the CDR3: TGCAGTGCTAGAGCCACGCAGGGTAGCGATGTTTACGAGCAGTACTTC. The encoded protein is CSARATQGSDVYEQYF.

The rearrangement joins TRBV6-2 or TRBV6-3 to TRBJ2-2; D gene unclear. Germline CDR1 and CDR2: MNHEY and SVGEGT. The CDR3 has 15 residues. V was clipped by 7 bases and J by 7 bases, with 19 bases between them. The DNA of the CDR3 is TGTGCCAGCACCCAATTCGCAGGCACGTACGGGGAGCTGTTTTTT. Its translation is CASTQFAGTYGELFF.

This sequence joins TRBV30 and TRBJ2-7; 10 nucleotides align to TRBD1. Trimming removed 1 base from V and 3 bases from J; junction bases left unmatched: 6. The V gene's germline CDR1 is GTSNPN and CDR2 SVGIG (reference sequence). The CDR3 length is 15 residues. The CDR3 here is CAWSGDRGFNYEQYF. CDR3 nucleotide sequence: TGTGCCTGGAGTGGGGACAGGGGCTTTAACTACGAGCAGTACTTC.

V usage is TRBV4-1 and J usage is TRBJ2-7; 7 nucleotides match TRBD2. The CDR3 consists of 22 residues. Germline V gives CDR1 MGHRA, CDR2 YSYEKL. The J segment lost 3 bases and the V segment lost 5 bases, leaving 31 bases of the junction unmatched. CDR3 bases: TGCGCCAGCAGCTCCCCGGACCAGGGCCAGCGGGATCAATTTTCAACAATCTACGAGCAGTACTTC. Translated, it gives CASSSPDQGQRDQFSTIYEQYF.

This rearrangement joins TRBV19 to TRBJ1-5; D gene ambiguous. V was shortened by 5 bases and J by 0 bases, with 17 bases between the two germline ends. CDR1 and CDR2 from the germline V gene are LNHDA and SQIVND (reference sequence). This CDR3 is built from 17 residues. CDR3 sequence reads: CASSEYTPLYSNQPQHF. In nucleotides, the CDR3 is TGTGCCAGTAGTGAATATACCCCCCTGTATAGCAATCAGCCCCAGCATTTT. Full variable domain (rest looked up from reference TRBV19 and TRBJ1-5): DGGITQSPKYLFRKEGQNVTLSCEQNLNHDAMYWYRQDPGQGLRLIYYSQIVNDFQKGDIAEGYSVSREKKESFPLTVTSAQKNPTAFYLCASSEYTPLYSNQPQHFGDGTRLSIL.

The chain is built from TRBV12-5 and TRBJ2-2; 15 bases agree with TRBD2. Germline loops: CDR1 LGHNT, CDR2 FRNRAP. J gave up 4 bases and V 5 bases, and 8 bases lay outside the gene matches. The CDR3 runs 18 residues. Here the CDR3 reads CASGLGTSGRFPTGELFF. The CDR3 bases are TGTGCTAGTGGTCTCGGGACTAGCGGGAGGTTTCCCACCGGGGAGCTGTTTTTT.

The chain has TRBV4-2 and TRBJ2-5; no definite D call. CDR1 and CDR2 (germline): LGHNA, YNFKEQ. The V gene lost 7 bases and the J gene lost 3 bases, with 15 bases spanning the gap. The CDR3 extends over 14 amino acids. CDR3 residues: CASMEVGGKETQYF. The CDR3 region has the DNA TGTGCCAGCATGGAAGTGGGTGGGAAAGAGACCCAGTACTTC.

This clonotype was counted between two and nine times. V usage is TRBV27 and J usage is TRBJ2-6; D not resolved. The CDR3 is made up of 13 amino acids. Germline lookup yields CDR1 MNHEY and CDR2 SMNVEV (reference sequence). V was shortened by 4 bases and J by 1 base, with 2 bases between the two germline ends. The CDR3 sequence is CASSSSGANVLTF. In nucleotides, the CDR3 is TGTGCCAGCAGTTCTTCTGGGGCCAACGTCCTGACTTTC.

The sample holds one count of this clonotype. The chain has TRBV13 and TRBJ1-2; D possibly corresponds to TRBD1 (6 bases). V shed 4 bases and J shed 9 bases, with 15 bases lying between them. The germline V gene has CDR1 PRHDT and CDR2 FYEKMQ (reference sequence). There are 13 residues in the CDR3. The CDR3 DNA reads TGTGCCAGCAGCTCGACAGGCGAGATTCGCTACACCTTC. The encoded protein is CASSSTGEIRYTF.

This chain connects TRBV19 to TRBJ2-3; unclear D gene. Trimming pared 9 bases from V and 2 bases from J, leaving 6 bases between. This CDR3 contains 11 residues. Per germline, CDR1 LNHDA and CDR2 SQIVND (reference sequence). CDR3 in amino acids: CASSITDTQYF. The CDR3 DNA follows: TGTGCCAGCAGCATCACAGATACGCAGTATTTT.

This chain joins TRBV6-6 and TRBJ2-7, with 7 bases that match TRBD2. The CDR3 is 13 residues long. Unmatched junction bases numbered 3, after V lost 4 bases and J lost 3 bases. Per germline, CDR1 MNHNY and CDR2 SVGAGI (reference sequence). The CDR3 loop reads CASSFGLVYEQYF. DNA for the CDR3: TGTGCCAGCAGTTTCGGACTAGTCTACGAGCAGTACTTC.

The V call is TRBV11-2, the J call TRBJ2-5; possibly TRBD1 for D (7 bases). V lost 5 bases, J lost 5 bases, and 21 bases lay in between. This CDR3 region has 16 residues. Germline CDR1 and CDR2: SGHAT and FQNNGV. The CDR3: CASSPGGLAWGETQYF. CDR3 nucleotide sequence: TGTGCCAGCAGCCCAGGGGGGCTGGCCTGGGGGGAGACCCAGTACTTC.

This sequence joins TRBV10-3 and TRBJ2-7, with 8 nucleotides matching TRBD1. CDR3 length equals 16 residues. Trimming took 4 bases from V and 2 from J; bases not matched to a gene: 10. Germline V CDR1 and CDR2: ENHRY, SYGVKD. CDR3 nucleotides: TGTGCCATCAGTGGATTCGGACAGGGTGGGCCCTACGAGCAGTACTTC. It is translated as CAISGFGQGGPYEQYF.